This T cell receptor beta chain was identified during a study of beta chain features in type 1 diabetes. Study summary: Cell yields, gender and age were similar in healthy donors and patients. Study outcomes and limitations: Type 1 diabetes patients showed a moderate but significant shortening of TCRB CDR3s in all four CD4+ subsets. Highly expressing activated T cells could be over-counted with a cDNA template.

Trimming shortened V by 6 bases and J by 2 bases, and 14 bases separated the two germline ends. CDR3 length equals 15 residues. The V gene's germline CDR1 is MGHDK and CDR2 SYGVNS. This clone was counted only a few times. What it binds is not known. Expressed TCRB transcripts were sequenced after all isolated RNA was converted to cDNA. Naive, central memory and regulatory T cell samples came to a mean of approximately 3.57 million reads. Some clones are missing from TCRdb's copy, which holds only in-frame ones; the method was immunoSEQ multiplex PCR. The sample contains around 160,000 clones, roughly 10% of which appear only once. Isolation of CD4+ naive, central memory, regulatory and stem cell-like memory cells was achieved by sorting via CD45RO/CCR7/CD25/CD127/CD95/CD27.

This receptor was identified in a woman aged 25 to 39 with type 1 diabetes. Sequencing was performed on central memory CD4+ T cells from blood. This chain connects TRBV25-1 to TRBJ1-5; perhaps TRBD1 as D (5 bases). CDR3 sequence: CASSRVGGGNQPQHF. The CDR3 DNA is TGTGCCAGCAGCCGAGTCGGGGGTGGCAATCAGCCCCAGCATTTT.